Below, 25 T cell receptor beta chains from the same sample are listed, as sequenced in a study of blood T cell repertoires in COVID-19. Sequencing used immunoSEQ multiplex PCR; TCRdb keeps in-frame clones, though not all of them. Among approximately 280,000 clones listed, roughly 88% were seen once. Sequencing was performed on peripheral blood. These receptor sequences come from a man aged 18 to 29 with active or convalescent COVID-19.

For the CDR3, the DNA is TGTGCCAGCAGCTTTACAGCCGACGCGAACACCGGGGAGCTGTTTTTT. This translates into CASSFTADANTGELFF. The rearrangement links TRBV11-2 to TRBJ2-2; D is undetermined. V lost 3 bases to trimming and J lost 0 bases, with 11 bases between them. From germline, CDR1 is SGHAT and CDR2 FQNNGV. CDR3 length: 16 residues.

This chain joins TRBV20-1 and TRBJ2-1; 7 bases map to TRBD1. The CDR3 spans 11 residues. Trimming at V came to 5 bases and at J to 13 bases, leaving 8 bases not matched to a gene. CDR1 and CDR2 (germline): DFQATT, SNEGSKA (reference sequence). The CDR3 nucleotides read TGCAGTGCTTCCCGGGACAGCGGACAGTTCTTC. Residues: CSASRDSGQFF.

This clone has a handful of counts. The chain links TRBV4-1 to TRBJ1-2; 12 bases align to TRBD1. CDR3 length: 15 residues. The germline V gene encodes CDR1 MGHRA and CDR2 YSYEKL. The junction had 5 bases not matched to a gene; V was cut back by 3 bases and J by 6 bases. The CDR3 reads CASSHEGQGADGYTF. CDR3 DNA sequence: TGCGCCAGCAGCCACGAGGGACAGGGGGCGGATGGCTACACCTTC.

This clone was seen just once. The chain uses TRBV7-9 and TRBJ2-5, with 10 bases that match TRBD2. Germline V gene lookup returns CDR1 SEHNR and CDR2 FQNEAQ (reference sequence). Unmatched junction bases numbered 7, after V lost 5 bases and J lost 4 bases. The CDR3 is 15 amino acids. The DNA of the CDR3 is TGTGCCAGCAGCCGCAGCGGGGGGGCGCGAGAGACCCAGTACTTC. This sequence encodes CASSRSGGARETQYF.

This clone was found a few times. The V call is TRBV7-9, the J call TRBJ2-3, with D maybe TRBD2 (6 bases). With 0 bases removed from V and 2 bases from J, the gap between germline ends came to 9 bases. Germline CDR1 and CDR2: SEHNR and FQNEAQ (reference sequence). The CDR3 extends over 15 amino acids. The CDR3 protein is CASSLAGGITDTQYF. Written as DNA, the CDR3 is TGTGCCAGCAGCTTAGCGGGCGGGATCACAGATACGCAGTATTTT.

The chain uses TRBV6-6 and TRBJ2-7, with TRBD1 matching over 9 bases. Germline V gene lookup returns CDR1 MNHNY and CDR2 SVGAGI (reference sequence). This CDR3 has 14 amino acids. The J segment lost 2 bases and the V segment lost 6 bases, leaving 5 bases of the junction unmatched. The CDR3: CASRAGTGTYEQYF. The CDR3 DNA sequence: TGTGCCAGCAGGGCCGGGACAGGGACCTACGAGCAGTACTTC.

The gene calls are TRBV12-2 and TRBJ1-1. TRBV12-2 is flagged as a pseudogene. This CDR3 comprises 21 residues. The CDR3 loop reads CASRLTTRGGIGPSMNTEAFF. DNA for the CDR3: TGTGCAAGTCGCTTAACGACAAGGGGGGGGATTGGGCCCTCCATGAACACTGAAGCTTTCTTT.

This chain connects TRBV27 to TRBJ2-7; TRBD2 might be the D (6 bases). V gave up 5 bases and J gave up 3 bases, with 17 bases separating them. Germline V lookup: CDR1 MNHEY, CDR2 SMNVEV (reference sequence). The CDR3 loop spans 15 amino acids. The CDR3 spells CASSGMGRRVYEQYF. CDR3 nucleotide sequence: TGTGCCAGCAGTGGTATGGGGAGGCGGGTCTACGAGCAGTACTTC.

The chain is built from TRBV5-6 and TRBJ2-5; D is undetermined. CDR3 size: 16 residues. Germline V gene lookup returns CDR1 SGHDT and CDR2 YYEEEE. Trimming cost V 4 bases and J 0 bases, with 16 bases left between them. The CDR3 loop reads CASSLLLTLYQETQYF. Here the CDR3 DNA reads TGTGCCAGCAGCCTTTTACTAACGCTCTACCAAGAGACCCAGTACTTC.

This sequence joins TRBV7-2 and TRBJ2-3; D is perhaps TRBD1 (5 bases). Per the germline V gene, CDR1 is SGHTA and CDR2 is FQGNSA. Trimming removed 0 bases from V and 2 bases from J, with 12 bases in between. This CDR3 region has 16 residues. CDR3 sequence reads: CASSLAQGGFTDTQYF. CDR3 bases: TGTGCCAGCAGCTTAGCTCAGGGTGGGTTCACAGATACGCAGTATTTT.

This chain joins TRBV13 and TRBJ2-3; weak D call: TRBD2 (6 bases). The V end lost 0 bases, the J end lost 7 bases, and 14 bases lay between the germline ends. The germline V gene has CDR1 PRHDT and CDR2 FYEKMQ (reference sequence). The CDR3 runs to 15 residues. CDR3 in amino acids: CASSLGGGMANTQYF. DNA of the CDR3: TGTGCCAGCAGCTTAGGCGGGGGTATGGCAAATACGCAGTATTTT.

V and J are TRBV9 and TRBJ2-2; D is unresolved. The V gene's germline CDR1 is SGDLS and CDR2 YYNGEE. Trimming stripped 10 bases from V and 4 bases from J, with 14 bases between. CDR3 length: 13 amino acids. The CDR3 DNA follows: TGTGCCCTACGGAGCGTCTTCACCGGGGAGCTGTTTTTT. This gives the protein CALRSVFTGELFF.

This clone was seen a single time. The CDR3 DNA sequence: TGCGCCAGCAGTCAAGGGGGGTCGGTGTGGTACAGCAATCAGCCCCAGCATTTT. As protein: CASSQGGSVWYSNQPQHF. J is TRBJ1-5 and V is TRBV23-1, with a weak D call TRBD1 (5 bases). TRBV23-1 is assigned to the ORF class and has an uncertain function. Trimming stripped 2 bases from V and 1 base from J, with 18 bases between. The CDR3 consists of 18 residues.

The chain recombines TRBV11-2 with TRBJ1-1; D gene uncertain. Trimming shortened V by 3 bases and J by 2 bases, and 13 bases separated the two germline ends. CDR3 length equals 15 residues. Germline CDR1 is SGHAT and CDR2 is FQNNGV. DNA of the CDR3: TGTGCCAGCAGCTTCGTCATGGGCCGTAACACTGAAGCTTTCTTT. Its translation: CASSFVMGRNTEAFF.

The chain is built from TRBV15 and TRBJ2-4, with a weak D call TRBD1 (5 bases). Germline values: CDR1 LNHNV, CDR2 YYDKDF (reference sequence). V dropped 6 bases and J dropped 2 bases, with 14 bases sitting between them. This CDR3 is built from 15 residues. The CDR3, as DNA: TGTGCCACCAGGGTGGGGCAGGGAACCAAAAACATTCAGTACTTC. It specifies CATRVGQGTKNIQYF. Variable domain in full (rest from reference TRBV15 and TRBJ2-4): DAMVIQNPRYQVTQFGKPVTLSCSQTLNHNVMYWYQQKSSQAPKLLFHYYDKDFNNEADTPDNFQSRRPNTSFCFLDIRSPGLGDTAMYLCATRVGQGTKNIQYFGAGTRLSVL.

The rearrangement links TRBV11-2 to TRBJ1-2; a weak D match, TRBD1 (6 bases). The CDR3 contains 12 residues. Germline V gene sequence: CDR1 SGHAT, CDR2 FQNNGV. Deletions cut 5 bases from V and 8 bases from J, with 12 bases between. The CDR3 DNA sequence: TGTGCCAGCAGCCTACAGGGTCTCGGCTACACCTTC. It codes for CASSLQGLGYTF. The whole variable domain, remainder taken from reference TRBV11-2 and TRBJ1-2, is EAGVAQSPRYKIIEKRQSVAFWCNPISGHATLYWYQQILGQGPKLLIQFQNNGVVDDSQLPKDRFSAERLKGVDSTLKIQPAKLEDSAVYLCASSLQGLGYTFGSGTRLTVV.

The CDR3 DNA reads TGTGCCAGCAGCTTAGCGGATCCTGGGCGATATGGCTACACCTTC. It yields the protein CASSLADPGRYGYTF. This chain connects TRBV7-9 to TRBJ1-2; D remains ambiguous. The germline V and J ends were trimmed by 0 bases and 5 bases, with 13 bases remaining between them. Germline V CDR1 and CDR2: SEHNR, FQNEAQ (reference sequence). CDR3 size: 15 residues.

This clone was seen only once. The chain links TRBV11-2 to TRBJ2-5, with TRBD2 matching over 7 bases. With V trimmed by 2 bases and J by 1 base, 4 bases remained unmatched. The CDR3 loop spans 15 amino acids. Germline V gene lookup returns CDR1 SGHAT and CDR2 FQNNGV. CDR3 sequence reads: CASSLNGGSQETQYF. DNA of the CDR3: TGTGCCAGCAGCTTAAATGGCGGGAGCCAAGAGACCCAGTACTTC. Drawing the rest from reference TRBV11-2 and TRBJ2-5, the complete variable domain is EAGVAQSPRYKIIEKRQSVAFWCNPISGHATLYWYQQILGQGPKLLIQFQNNGVVDDSQLPKDRFSAERLKGVDSTLKIQPAKLEDSAVYLCASSLNGGSQETQYFGPGTRLLVL.

This clone was seen a single time. This sequence joins TRBV5-5 and TRBJ1-2, with no clear D. The ends were cut back, 4 bases at V and 0 bases at J, with 10 bases in the middle. This CDR3 region has 14 residues. From germline, CDR1 is SGHKS and CDR2 YYEKEE (reference sequence). The DNA of the CDR3 is TGTGCCAGCAGCCCGAATGCAGCTAACTATGGCTACACCTTC. Protein: CASSPNAANYGYTF.

The gene calls are TRBV6-5 and TRBJ2-7; possible D gene TRBD1, 6 bases. V shed 5 bases and J shed 5 bases, with 16 bases lying between them. The germline V gene has CDR1 MNHEY and CDR2 SVGAGI. The CDR3 covers 14 residues. The CDR3 DNA reads as TGTGCCAGCAGTCAAAGCTACAGGGTCCACGAGCAGTACTTC. Its translation is CASSQSYRVHEQYF.

The chain joins TRBV7-2 to TRBJ2-2; 11 nucleotides agree with TRBD1. Trimming at V came to 5 bases and at J to 4 bases, leaving 3 bases not matched to a gene. The length of the CDR3 is 15 residues. Germline CDR1 is SGHTA and CDR2 is FQGNSA. DNA of the CDR3: TGTGCCAGCAGCCCGGACAGGGGGCTCACCGGGGAGCTGTTTTTT. It specifies CASSPDRGLTGELFF.

This clone was recorded once. The chain recombines TRBV6-5 with TRBJ1-1; 10 positions agree with TRBD1. V shed 4 bases, J shed 2 bases, and the junction held 4 bases outside the gene matches. CDR3 length: 15 amino acids. From germline, CDR1 is MNHEY and CDR2 SVGAGI. CDR3 sequence reads: CASSSRTGGNTEAFF. CDR3 nucleotides: TGTGCCAGCAGTTCACGGACAGGGGGTAACACTGAAGCTTTCTTT.

This chain connects TRBV19 to TRBJ2-7; 7 bases match TRBD1. The CDR3 loop spans 14 amino acids. Germline-derived CDR1 and CDR2 are LNHDA and SQIVND (reference sequence). Trimming cost V 5 bases and J 2 bases; bases outside gene matches: 6. Here the CDR3 DNA reads TGTGCCAGTAGTGCACAGGGGATCACCTACGAGCAGTACTTC. Residues: CASSAQGITYEQYF.

In this sample, this clone turned up a few times. This same CDR3 is encoded by further DNA sequences in the sample. The gene calls are TRBV19 and TRBJ2-7, with TRBD2 matching over 8 bases. The CDR3 loop spans 14 amino acids. V lost 3 bases to trimming and J lost 3 bases; unmatched junction nucleotides: 4. Per germline, CDR1 LNHDA and CDR2 SQIVND (reference sequence). This CDR3 is CASSIGSGSYEQYF. As DNA, the CDR3 is TGTGCCAGTAGTATCGGCAGCGGGAGCTACGAGCAGTACTTC. The full variable domain, its missing parts supplied by reference TRBV19 and TRBJ2-7, is DGGITQSPKYLFRKEGQNVTLSCEQNLNHDAMYWYRQDPGQGLRLIYYSQIVNDFQKGDIAEGYSVSREKKESFPLTVTSAQKNPTAFYLCASSIGSGSYEQYFGPGTRLTVT.

This sequence joins TRBV6-1 and TRBJ1-1; D unclear. The germline gives CDR1 MNHNS, CDR2 SASEGT. Trimming took 3 bases from V and 2 from J, leaving 10 bases between them. CDR3 size: 14 residues. The CDR3 here is CASSEAVYNTEAFF. The CDR3 coding sequence is TGTGCCAGCAGTGAGGCAGTATACAACACTGAAGCTTTCTTT.